Below, 7 T cell receptor beta chains from the same sample are listed, as sequenced in a study of cytomegalovirus exposure and HLA in healthy donors. PCR involved 60 Vbeta and 13 Jbeta primers. Measured with immunoSEQ multiplex PCR; TCRdb has only the in-frame clones, and not every one. This sample yields about 150,000 clones, of which about three quarters are seen a single time; approximately 4% belongs to the top ten. The sample consisted of PBMCs. The receptor source for this set is a male donor in good health and CMV-seronegative.

This clone has more than one count but fewer than ten. The chain is built from TRBV7-8 and TRBJ2-1; TRBD2 aligns across 8 bases. The CDR3 is made up of 17 amino acids. Germline-derived CDR1 and CDR2 are SGHVS and FQNEAQ. V shed 1 base and J 6 bases; nucleotides not matched to a gene: 11. The DNA for the CDR3 is TGTGCCAGCAGCTTAGATGTAGAGCGGGAGAGGTCCAATGAGCAGTTCTTC. Its protein is CASSLDVERERSNEQFF.

The V and J genes are TRBV11-2 and TRBJ1-1, with D maybe TRBD1 (5 bases). The CDR3 runs to 14 residues. CDR1 SGHAT and CDR2 FQNNGV come from the germline V gene. The V and J ends lost 5 bases and 6 bases respectively, with 16 bases between them. The CDR3 loop is CASSQAGGWPEAFF. Here the CDR3 DNA reads TGTGCCAGCAGCCAGGCGGGGGGGTGGCCTGAAGCTTTCTTT.

The chain combines TRBV19 with TRBJ2-7; tentatively, D is TRBD2 (6 bases). The CDR3 covers 18 residues. The germline CDR1 and CDR2 sequences are LNHDA and SQIVND (reference sequence). Trimming took 3 bases from V and 2 from J, leaving 23 bases between them. The DNA for the CDR3 is TGTGCCAGTAGTATTTCCCCGGGGAGTAGCGGAAGAGCCTACGAGCAGTACTTC. Residues: CASSISPGSSGRAYEQYF.

CDR3 nucleotides: TGTGCTAGTGGTTTGTCTACCCTAGAGCAGTACTTC. This gives the protein CASGLSTLEQYF. J is TRBJ2-7 and V is TRBV12-5; no clear D gene. Deletions cut 2 bases from V and 7 bases from J, with 9 bases between. The CDR3 contains 12 residues. Germline V gives CDR1 LGHNT, CDR2 FRNRAP.

The chain links TRBV28 to TRBJ2-7; 8 bases fit TRBD1. Germline V gives CDR1 MDHEN, CDR2 SYDVKM. CDR3 length equals 15 residues. The junction had 7 bases not matched to a gene; V was cut back by 3 bases and J by 3 bases. CDR3 sequence (DNA): TGTGCCAGCAGTTTCGTAAGGACAGGGAACTACGAGCAGTACTTC. Translation gives CASSFVRTGNYEQYF.

The CDR3 sequence is CASSEYLGGTSTEQFF. In nucleotides, the CDR3 is TGTGCCAGCAGTGAATACCTAGGGGGGACTAGCACTGAGCAGTTCTTC. The rearrangement joins TRBV25-1 to TRBJ2-1, with TRBD2 matching 9 bases. Germline V gene data show CDR1 as MGHDK and CDR2 as SYGVNS. The CDR3 is 16 residues long. V gave up 0 bases and J gave up 9 bases; unmatched junction bases: 9.

The CDR3 bases are TGTGCCAGTAAACTTGTGGGGGGGAACACTGAAGCTTTCTTT. Protein sequence: CASKLVGGNTEAFF. The genes are TRBV19 and TRBJ1-1; D is possibly TRBD1 (5 bases). V lost 7 bases to trimming and J lost 1 base, with 13 bases between them. This CDR3 has 14 amino acids. CDR1 is LNHDA, CDR2 SQIVND, per germline (reference sequence).